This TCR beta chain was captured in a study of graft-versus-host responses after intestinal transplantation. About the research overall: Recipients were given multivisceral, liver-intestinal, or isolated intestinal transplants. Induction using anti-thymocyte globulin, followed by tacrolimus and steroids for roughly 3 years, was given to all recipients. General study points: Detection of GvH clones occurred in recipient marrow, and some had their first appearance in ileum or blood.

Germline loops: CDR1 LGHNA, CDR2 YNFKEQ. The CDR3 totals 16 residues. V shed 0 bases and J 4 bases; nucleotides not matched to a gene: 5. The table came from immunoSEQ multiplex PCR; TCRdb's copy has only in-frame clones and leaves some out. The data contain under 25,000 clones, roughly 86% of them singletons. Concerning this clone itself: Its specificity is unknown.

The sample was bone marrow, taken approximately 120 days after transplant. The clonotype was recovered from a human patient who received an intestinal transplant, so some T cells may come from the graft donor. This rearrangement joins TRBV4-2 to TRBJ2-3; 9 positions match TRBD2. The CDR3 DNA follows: TGTGCCAGCAGCCAAGACGAGGCGGGAGGGCCAGATACGCAGTATTTT. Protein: CASSQDEAGGPDTQYF.